The next 9 T cell receptor beta chains were all read from a single sample in a study of OX40 agonist ivuxolimab in advanced cancers. Repertoires were generated with immunoSEQ multiplex PCR, while TCRdb's copy carries only in-frame clones and drops some. The sample comprises some 70,000 clones, around nine tenths of which are singletons, and approximately 2.1% rests with the top ten. The input for sequencing was CD4+ or CD8+ T cells sorted from blood, taken in a trial of the OX40 agonist ivuxolimab. The receptors shown here come from an adult with an advanced solid tumor such as melanoma, head and neck, liver or kidney cancer.

The chain carries TRBV7-8 and TRBJ1-2; 8 nucleotides align to TRBD1. Looked up from germline, CDR1 is SGHVS and CDR2 is FQNEAQ. V gave up 0 bases and J gave up 6 bases; unmatched junction bases: 6. CDR3 length equals 15 residues. Here the CDR3 reads CASSLAGGQAHGYTF. In DNA, the CDR3 is TGTGCCAGCAGCTTAGCTGGGGGACAGGCTCATGGCTACACCTTC.

The V and J genes are TRBV7-9 and TRBJ2-3; D remains unclear. This CDR3 has 15 residues. Germline lookup yields CDR1 SEHNR and CDR2 FQNEAQ (reference sequence). V was clipped by 1 base and J by 2 bases, with 10 bases between them. The DNA for the CDR3 is TGTGCCAGCAGCTTAGGAAGTGGGGTCACAGATACGCAGTATTTT. It translates to CASSLGSGVTDTQYF.

CDR3 residues: CAISEGGALGSYEQYF. CDR3 coding DNA: TGTGCCATCAGTGAAGGAGGGGCCCTTGGCTCCTACGAGCAGTACTTC. The rearrangement links TRBV10-3 to TRBJ2-7; tentatively, D is TRBD2 (6 bases). Trimming removed 3 bases at V and 0 bases at J, with 15 bases between. This CDR3 contains 16 residues. CDR1 and CDR2 from the germline V gene are ENHRY and SYGVKD.

The CDR3 is CASSFGSMRSYNEQFF. In DNA form, the CDR3 reads TGTGCCAGCAGTTTTGGGTCGATGAGGTCCTACAATGAGCAGTTCTTC. This chain links TRBV28 with TRBJ2-1; D not resolved. Between the trimmed V and J ends, which lost 3 bases and 1 base, there was a span of 13 bases. CDR3 size: 16 residues. The V gene's germline CDR1 is MDHEN and CDR2 SYDVKM. The full variable domain, with the rest looked up from reference TRBV28 and TRBJ2-1, is DVKVTQSSRYLVKRTGEKVFLECVQDMDHENMFWYRQDPGLGLRLIYFSYDVKMKEKGDIPEGYSVSREKKERFSLILESASTNQTSMYLCASSFGSMRSYNEQFFGPGTRLTVL.

The V gene is TRBV6-6, the J gene TRBJ1-5, with D perhaps TRBD1 (5 bases). The length of the CDR3 is 15 residues. From germline, CDR1 is MNHNY and CDR2 SVGAGI (reference sequence). V lost 0 bases and J lost 6, with 12 bases in between. The CDR3 coding sequence is TGTGCCAGCAGTTACTCGGGGGGTTTAGGTCAGCCCCAGCATTTT. It encodes CASSYSGGLGQPQHF.

This rearrangement joins TRBV5-1 to TRBJ2-2; D is ambiguous. Germline V gene data show CDR1 as SGHRS and CDR2 as YFSETQ. This CDR3 is built from 14 residues. V shed 5 bases and J shed 2 bases, with 10 bases lying between them. The CDR3, as DNA: TGCGCCAGCAGACCTGCCCAAAACACCGGGGAGCTGTTTTTT. It codes for CASRPAQNTGELFF.

The chain recombines TRBV5-4 with TRBJ1-1; no clear D gene. Germline loops: CDR1 SGHNT, CDR2 YYREEE (reference sequence). With 4 bases removed from V and 3 bases from J, the gap between germline ends came to 13 bases. CDR3 length equals 14 residues. Here the CDR3 reads CASSRFPSDTEAFF. The CDR3, as DNA: TGTGCCAGCAGCCGATTTCCTAGCGACACTGAAGCTTTCTTT.

The chain employs TRBV5-4 and TRBJ1-1; no clear D gene. Looked up from germline, CDR1 is SGHNT and CDR2 is YYREEE (reference sequence). CDR3 size: 14 residues. V was trimmed by 4 bases and J by 4 bases, leaving 14 bases between them. CDR3 sequence reads: CASSPDMMSTEAFF. The CDR3 region has the DNA TGTGCCAGCAGCCCTGACATGATGAGCACTGAAGCTTTCTTT. Complete variable domain (other parts from reference TRBV5-4 and TRBJ1-1): ETGVTQSPTHLIKTRGQQVTLRCSSQSGHNTVSWYQQALGQGPQFIFQYYREEENGRGNFPPRFSGLQFPNYSSELNVNALELDDSALYLCASSPDMMSTEAFFGQGTRLTVV.

The J gene is TRBJ2-7, the V gene TRBV10-1; the match to TRBD2 covers 8 bases. CDR3 size: 15 residues. Germline CDR1 WNHNN, CDR2 SYGVQD (reference sequence). After removal of 0 bases from V and 3 bases from J, the junction contained 4 bases not matched to a gene. CDR3 sequence reads: CASSESGLAGYEQYF. The CDR3 bases are TGCGCCAGCAGTGAGTCGGGGCTAGCGGGCTACGAGCAGTACTTC.